The rows below give T cell receptor beta chains drawn from one sample of a study of OX40 agonist ivuxolimab in advanced cancers. Sequencing was performed with immunoSEQ multiplex PCR; in TCRdb, only in-frame clones are kept and a portion is missing. The data hold 80,000 or so clones, with 80% to 95% observed a single time. This specimen was CD4+ or CD8+ T cells sorted from blood, taken in a trial of the OX40 agonist ivuxolimab. These TCRs come from an adult with an advanced solid tumor such as melanoma, head and neck, liver or kidney cancer. Each CDR3 is given with its conserved first and last residue. D genes are given only for firm matches. Some rows have no size entry. The others give once, few or many, or a class for an expanded clone.

size,V,D,J,DNA,CDR3
-,TRBV5-1,-,TRBJ2-2,TGCGCCAGCAGCTTGGGGACCGAGAACACCGGGGAGCTGTTTTTT,CASSLGTENTGELFF
-,TRBV5-4,-,TRBJ2-7,TGTGCCAGCAGCCTCAACCTCCTCTACGAGCAGTACTTC,CASSLNLLYEQYF
-,TRBV5-4,-,TRBJ2-5,TGTGCCAGGCAGGCGATCGGATTGTTGGAGACCCAGTACTTC,CARQAIGLLETQYF
few,TRBV7-2,-,TRBJ1-1,TGTGCCAGCAGCGTACAGGCGTTCACTGAAGCTTTCTTT,CASSVQAFTEAFF
-,TRBV6-6,-,TRBJ2-7,TGTGCCAGCAGCCACAATTGGGAAAGGAACGAGCAGTACTTC,CASSHNWERNEQYF
-,TRBV7-9,-,TRBJ1-1,TGTGCCAGCAGCTACGAAATGGGTGAAGCTTTCTTT,CASSYEMGEAFF
few,TRBV4-1,-,TRBJ1-1,TGCGCCAGCAGCCAAGATCGGGTTATACAAAGGGCTTTCTTT,CASSQDRVIQRAFF
-,TRBV4-2,-,TRBJ1-1,TGTGCCAGCAGCCAAGAAGGGTTGCTGAGTGAAGCTTTCTTT,CASSQEGLLSEAFF
-,TRBV2,TRBD1,TRBJ1-3,TGTGCCAGCAGTGACCAGGGGGCAAATGGAAACACCATATATTTT,CASSDQGANGNTIYF
-,TRBV5-1,TRBD1,TRBJ1-1,TGCGCCAGCAGCCATCAAGGACAGGGGAACACTGAAGCTTTCTTT,CASSHQGQGNTEAFF
-,TRBV2,-,TRBJ2-2,TGTGCCAGCAGTCGGGGGGCCGACACCGGGGAGCTGTTTTTT,CASSRGADTGELFF
-,TRBV7-2,-,TRBJ1-1,TGTGCCAGCAGCTTATACCAGAGCACTGAAGCTTTCTTT,CASSLYQSTEAFF
-,TRBV18,TRBD1,TRBJ2-1,TGTGCCAGCTCGCGACAGGGCTCCTACAATGAGCAGTTCTTC,CASSRQGSYNEQFF
once,TRBV28,TRBD1,TRBJ2-7,TGTGCCAGCAGTTTTGGGGACAGGGGAGCCCACGAGCAGTACTTC,CASSFGDRGAHEQYF
once,TRBV2,-,TRBJ1-5,TGTGCCAGCAGACCCGACAAGAATCTAAATCAGCCCCAGCATTTT,CASRPDKNLNQPQHF
-,TRBV6-4,-,TRBJ2-5,TGTGCCAGCAGTGAGGGGATGAGTGGGACCCAGTACTTC,CASSEGMSGTQYF
once,TRBV6-5,-,TRBJ2-3,TGTGCCAGCAGCTCCTTGACTGGAGGCACGCAGTATTTT,CASSSLTGGTQYF
-,TRBV5-1,-,TRBJ2-7,TGCGCCAGCAGCTTAAGCCTGGGGGAGCAGTACTTC,CASSLSLGEQYF
-,TRBV28,-,TRBJ1-1,TGTGCCAGCAGTCCACGACTTAGACAGAACACTGAAGCTTTCTTT,CASSPRLRQNTEAFF
-,TRBV7-2,TRBD2,TRBJ2-5,TGTGCCAGCAGCTCTAGCGGGCGGACGAAGACCCAGTACTTC,CASSSSGRTKTQYF
once,TRBV6-6,TRBD2,TRBJ2-1,TGTGCCAGCAGTCCTAGCGGACTCAATGAGCAGTTCTTC,CASSPSGLNEQFF
-,TRBV7-2,-,TRBJ2-7,TGTGCCAGCAGCTTCAGGGTTCTGGACGAGCAGTACTTC,CASSFRVLDEQYF
-,TRBV6-1,TRBD2,TRBJ2-7,TGTGCCAGCAGGGGGTACGGGACTAGCGGCTACGAGCAGTACTTC,CASRGYGTSGYEQYF
-,TRBV5-1,-,TRBJ2-3,TGCGCCAGCTCCGGGACAACGACTCTAGATACGCAGTATTTT,CASSGTTTLDTQYF
-,TRBV7-9,-,TRBJ1-1,TGTGCCAGCAGCCAAGAGGTAAGGGGGGTGAACACTGAAGCTTTCTTT,CASSQEVRGVNTEAFF
-,TRBV30,-,TRBJ2-3,TGTGCCTGGAGTGCGCAGGTCACAGATACGCAGTATTTT,CAWSAQVTDTQYF
-,TRBV11-2,-,TRBJ2-1,TGTGCCAGCAGTTTTGGTGGGAGCTCCTACAATGAGCAGTTCTTC,CASSFGGSSYNEQFF
-,TRBV30,-,TRBJ1-1,TGTGCCTGGAGTCGGGCCACGAGGGGCACTGAAGCTTTCTTT,CAWSRATRGTEAFF
-,TRBV7-2,-,TRBJ2-3,TGTGCCAGCAGCTTAGCAGGACTCACAGATACGCAGTATTTT,CASSLAGLTDTQYF
-,TRBV11-2,-,TRBJ2-7,TGTGCCAGCAGCTTAGATGGAGGGGATGCCTACGAGCAGTACTTC,CASSLDGGDAYEQYF
-,TRBV7-9,-,TRBJ1-2,TGTGCCAGCAGTTCCGGGACCTACTATGGCTACACCTTC,CASSSGTYYGYTF
-,TRBV18,-,TRBJ1-1,TGTGCCAGCTCACCAGCTGGAAGAGAGAACACTGAAGCTTTCTTT,CASSPAGRENTEAFF
once,TRBV28,-,TRBJ1-2,TGTGCCAGCAGTTTGAGACCAGACTATGGCTACACCTTC,CASSLRPDYGYTF
-,TRBV19,TRBD1,TRBJ2-7,TGTGCCAGTAGTCTAGGGACAGGGACCTACGAGCAGTACTTC,CASSLGTGTYEQYF
-,TRBV7-9,TRBD2,TRBJ2-7,TGTGCCAGCAGCTTAGAAGGCGCGGGGGGGGACTACGAGCAGTACTTC,CASSLEGAGGDYEQYF
-,TRBV4-1,TRBD1,TRBJ1-2,TGCGCCAGCAGCCAGGACTTACAGGGGGCTAGGTATGGCTACACCTTC,CASSQDLQGARYGYTF
-,TRBV5-6,TRBD2,TRBJ2-1,TGTGCCAGCAGCTCTGCCATCGGGGGGGCGGGCAATGAGCAGTTCTTC,CASSSAIGGAGNEQFF
-,TRBV14,-,TRBJ1-2,TGTGCCAGCAGCCGAATTGGGGCCTTGAGTGGCTACACCTTC,CASSRIGALSGYTF
-,TRBV12-2,-,TRBJ2-1,TGTGCAAGTCGCCTACCCGCCGCCCGATTGAAGCAGTTCTTC,CASRLPAARLKQFF
-,TRBV5-1,TRBD2,TRBJ2-2,TGCGCCAGCAGCTCCTCCGGGAGGGTCCTAAGTAGGACCGGGGAGCTGTTTTTT,CASSSSGRVLSRTGELFF
-,TRBV6-5,-,TRBJ1-1,TGTGCCAGCATCCCCAGTCTGGGGAACACTGAAGCTTTCTTT,CASIPSLGNTEAFF
-,TRBV7-9,-,TRBJ2-1,TGTGCCAGCAGCTTAGTCGTGACTAACAATGAGCAGTTCTTC,CASSLVVTNNEQFF
-,TRBV7-4,TRBD1,TRBJ1-4,TGTGCCAGCAGCTTAGCGGGTGACAGGGGGCGCTGGGTTTTAGAAAAACTGTTTTTT,CASSLAGDRGRWVLEKLFF
-,TRBV4-2,-,TRBJ2-1,TGTGCCAGCAGCCCCCTAGGGGCTGGCCAGCCTAACAATGAGCAGTTCTTC,CASSPLGAGQPNNEQFF
-,TRBV7-9,-,TRBJ1-1,TGTGCCAGCAGCCCATTGACAGGCACTGAAGCTTTCTTT,CASSPLTGTEAFF
once,TRBV6-5,-,TRBJ1-5,TGTGCCAGCAGTAGGGCAGACCACAATCAGCCCCAGCATTTT,CASSRADHNQPQHF
-,TRBV19,-,TRBJ2-7,TGTGCCAGTAGTATAGATACGGGGGCCAACGAGCAGTACTTC,CASSIDTGANEQYF
-,TRBV28,TRBD1,TRBJ2-7,TGTGCCAGCAGGGGACAGGGGGTCCCCCTTTCCTACGAGCAGTACTTC,CASRGQGVPLSYEQYF
-,TRBV21-1,-,TRBJ2-7,TGTGCCAGCAGCGTCGGAGGGGAAGTTTACGAGCAGTACTTC,CASSVGGEVYEQYF
-,TRBV5-1,TRBD1,TRBJ1-2,TGCGCCAGCAGCTTGGGAGGACAGGGGACGCTAGGCTACACCTTC,CASSLGGQGTLGYTF
few,TRBV5-1,TRBD2,TRBJ2-3,TGCGCCAGCAGTAGGACTAGCGGGGACGGAGATACGCAGTATTTT,CASSRTSGDGDTQYF
-,TRBV28,-,TRBJ2-2,TGTGCCAGCAGTTTATCCACCGGGACCACCGGGGAGCTGTTTTTT,CASSLSTGTTGELFF
-,TRBV4-1,-,TRBJ2-1,TGCGCCAGCAGCCTTATCAAAGGCTACCGCCCCGACAATGAGCAGTTCTTC,CASSLIKGYRPDNEQFF
-,TRBV5-1,-,TRBJ1-1,TGCGCCAGCAGCGTACAGCCATCGAACACTGAAGCTTTCTTT,CASSVQPSNTEAFF
-,TRBV11-2,TRBD1,TRBJ2-7,TGTGCCAGCAGCTCGTACAGGGGGCAGGCCTACGAGCAGTACTTC,CASSSYRGQAYEQYF
-,TRBV7-2,TRBD2,TRBJ2-2,TGTGCCAGCAGACACACTAGCGGGGAAAACGGGGAGCTGTTTTTT,CASRHTSGENGELFF
-,TRBV5-4,TRBD2,TRBJ2-3,TGTGCCAGCAGCTTGGCAGGACTAGCGGGGAGCACAGATACGCAGTATTTT,CASSLAGLAGSTDTQYF
once,TRBV7-6,-,TRBJ2-1,TGTGCCAGCAGCTCCCCCCCCGAGCAGTTCTTC,CASSSPPEQFF
once,TRBV7-2,-,TRBJ1-2,TGTGCCAGCAGCTTTGGAGGGGGCTATGGCTACACCTTC,CASSFGGGYGYTF
once,TRBV28,-,TRBJ2-5,TGTGCCAGCAGTTTCGGAGGTTCCCAGAGTGAGCAGTACTTC,CASSFGGSQSEQYF